This TCR beta chain was captured in a study of cytomegalovirus exposure and HLA in healthy donors. Study findings and constraints: Most subjects' HLA-A and HLA-B alleles were reportedly predicted from TCR beta sequences. No immune exposure information besides CMV serostatus was available.

The trim removed 4 bases at V and 6 bases at J, leaving 6 bases unmatched. The CDR3 loop spans 14 amino acids. CDR1 and CDR2 from the germline V gene are SGHDT and YYEEEE. The PCR ran on 60 Vbeta and 13 Jbeta primers. The assay was immunoSEQ multiplex PCR, and TCRdb's table has in-frame clones only and misses some. The repertoire holds approximately 140,000 clones, with roughly four fifths as singletons. As to this clone: The antigen is undetermined.

What was sequenced was PBMCs. The TCR comes from a female donor in good health and CMV-seronegative. The V gene is TRBV5-6, the J gene TRBJ2-3; 9 nucleotides agree with TRBD2. The CDR3 DNA follows: TGTGCCAGCAGCCTCGGGACTAGCAAGGATACGCAGTATTTT. It yields the protein CASSLGTSKDTQYF.